This TCR beta chain was captured in a study of pediatric ulcerative colitis. Findings of the study overall: All ulcerative colitis patients, but no controls, carried a couple of rectal clonotypes. Rectal pinch biopsies may have included blood-derived T cells, especially in patients with overt colitis.

V lost 3 bases and J 6 bases, leaving 19 bases between the germline ends. This CDR3 is 15 amino acids long. Germline-derived CDR1 and CDR2 are SGHNT and YYREEE (reference sequence). Rectal tissue came from one to two pinch biopsies taken at colonoscopy. A note on this clone: Its antigen remains unknown.

The table came from immunoSEQ multiplex PCR; TCRdb's copy has only in-frame clones and leaves some out. The table records about 37,000 clones, about 75% of them present only once. Sequencing input: gut tissue. The sequence was obtained from a boy younger than 18 with severe ulcerative colitis. The chain combines TRBV5-4 with TRBJ2-7; tentative D call: TRBD2 (6 bases). CDR3 sequence reads: CASSSMASAGFEQYF. DNA of the CDR3: TGTGCCAGCAGCTCCATGGCTAGCGCTGGATTCGAGCAGTACTTC.